The 13 T cell receptor beta chains below come from one sample, sequenced in a study of T cells in Graves' hyperthyroidism and ophthalmopathy. What was amplified from RNA transcripts were TCR beta CDR3 regions. The study used the HTBI primer set for a first-round RT-PCR of the TCR CDR3. TCRdb passed the multiplex PCR reads through MiXCR, listing each CDR3 protein once. Here the sample spans roughly 250,000 distinct CDR3 sequences, about 15% being singletons. The material sequenced was blood. These receptors came from a middle-aged woman with Graves' hyperthyroidism that later progressed to Graves' ophthalmopathy.

Concerning this clonotype: A much larger clone lies a single base off, so this may be a read error. V gene TRBV10-3 combines with J gene TRBJ2-3; TRBD2 is a possible D gene (6 bases). V gave up 8 bases and J gave up 5 bases, with 23 bases separating them. Germline CDR1 is ENHRY and CDR2 is SYGVKD. CDR3 length: 16 amino acids. The CDR3 nucleotides read TGTGCCATCTCCCTGGGCGGGATGCTGGTTTTAGATACGCAGTATTTT. Its protein is CAISLGGMLVLDTQYF.

As to this clonotype: A much bigger clone sits one base away, suggesting this may be a read error. V usage is TRBV11-3 and J usage is TRBJ2-1; TRBD1 aligns across 9 bases. CDR1 and CDR2 from the germline V gene are SGHNT and YENEEA. V trimming: 5 bases; J trimming: 10 bases; junction bases outside the gene matches: 9. This CDR3 is 14 amino acids long. CDR3 sequence reads: CASSPGQGRREQFF. In nucleotides, the CDR3 is TGTGCCAGCAGCCCGGGACAGGGAAGGAGGGAGCAGTTCTTC.

This clonotype was seen ten or more times. The chain has TRBV20-1 and TRBJ1-4; no definite D call. CDR3 length: 11 residues. From germline, CDR1 is DFQATT and CDR2 SNEGSKA (reference sequence). Trimming took off 3 bases at V and 7 bases at J, with 6 bases between the two ends. DNA for the CDR3: TGCAGTGCTAGTCGATCTGAAAAACTGTTTTTT. Translated, it gives CSASRSEKLFF.

This clonotype was picked up many times. V and J are TRBV3-1 and TRBJ1-1; D remains unclear. V lost 5 bases to trimming and J lost 7 bases, with 17 bases between them. Germline CDR1 LGHDT, CDR2 YNNKEL (reference sequence). The CDR3 sequence is 14 residues long. In DNA form, the CDR3 reads TGTGCCAGCAGCAAAAGAGGCGCAAATATTGAAGCTTTCTTT. Translating gives CASSKRGANIEAFF. The variable domain in full, completed from reference TRBV3-1 and TRBJ1-1, reads DTAVSQTPKYLVTQMGNDKSIKCEQNLGHDTMYWYKQDSKKFLKIMFSYNNKELIINETVPNRFSPKSPDKAHLNLHINSLELGDSAVYFCASSKRGANIEAFFGQGTRLTVV.

At least ten counts were recorded for this clonotype. V is TRBV28 and J is TRBJ1-1; 8 nucleotides match TRBD1. V gave up 3 bases and J gave up 3 bases; unmatched junction bases: 6. In germline, CDR1 is MDHEN, CDR2 SYDVKM. This CDR3 comprises 15 residues. The CDR3 loop is CASSLPGGWDTEAFF. The CDR3 DNA reads as TGTGCCAGCAGTTTGCCAGGGGGCTGGGACACTGAAGCTTTCTTT.

This sequence joins TRBV2 and TRBJ2-7; TRBD1 matches at 10 bases. The length of the CDR3 is 13 residues. Germline-derived CDR1 and CDR2 are SNHLY and FYNNEI. The trim removed 6 bases at V and 4 bases at J, leaving 3 bases unmatched. The DNA of the CDR3 is TGTGCCAGCAGGGGGACAGGGGTTTACGAGCAGTACTTC. It specifies CASRGTGVYEQYF.

This clonotype was recorded many times. This rearrangement joins TRBV11-2 to TRBJ2-5, with 8 bases fitting TRBD1. The germline gives CDR1 SGHAT, CDR2 FQNNGV. Germline trimming cut 3 bases from V and 4 bases from J; bases unmatched to any gene: 7. This CDR3 region has 15 residues. The CDR3 sequence: CASSLRAGGRETQYF. The CDR3 bases are TGTGCCAGCAGCTTGAGGGCAGGGGGCAGAGAGACCCAGTACTTC.

This clonotype was counted many times. The genes are TRBV6-1 and TRBJ2-1; D uncertain. The germline V and J ends were trimmed by 1 base and 6 bases, with 4 bases remaining between them. CDR3 length equals 12 residues. CDR1 is MNHNS, CDR2 SASEGT, per germline. The CDR3 loop reads CASSEGVNEQFF. The CDR3 region has the DNA TGTGCCAGCAGTGAAGGGGTCAATGAGCAGTTCTTC.

This clonotype has more than one count but fewer than ten. V and J are TRBV27 and TRBJ2-2, with 8 bases identical to TRBD2. The CDR3 runs 14 residues. The V and J ends lost 1 base and 8 bases, in that order; junction bases with no gene match: 3. Germline lookup yields CDR1 MNHEY and CDR2 SMNVEV (reference sequence). The chain's CDR3 is CASSLYGRGGELFF. CDR3 nucleotide sequence: TGTGCCAGCAGTTTATACGGGAGGGGGGGGGAGCTGTTTTTT.

The chain uses TRBV2 and TRBJ1-6, with a weak D call TRBD1 (5 bases). Germline CDR1 reads SNHLY; CDR2 reads FYNNEI. Trimming shortened V by 6 bases and J by 7 bases, and 13 bases separated the two germline ends. The CDR3 has 14 residues. As DNA, the CDR3 is TGTGCCAGCAGCTCCGGGGGTGGGAATTCACCCCTCCACTTT. Translation: CASSSGGGNSPLHF.

This clonotype showed up many times. The V and J genes are TRBV19 and TRBJ1-1; D not certain. CDR3 size: 12 residues. V was shortened by 3 bases and J by 6 bases, with 8 bases between the two germline ends. From germline, CDR1 is LNHDA and CDR2 SQIVND (reference sequence). CDR3 coding DNA: TGTGCCAGTAGTATCGCGACCGCTGAAGCTTTCTTT. It encodes CASSIATAEAFF.

This clonotype showed up just a few times. The chain carries TRBV5-1 and TRBJ2-3; TRBD2 agrees at 13 bases. The CDR3 contains 17 residues. Trimming cost V 3 bases and J 4 bases; bases outside gene matches: 8. CDR1 SGHRS and CDR2 YFSETQ come from the germline V gene. The CDR3 here is CASSWTSGGTEADTQYF. The CDR3 DNA follows: TGCGCCAGCAGCTGGACTAGCGGGGGAACGGAGGCAGATACGCAGTATTTT.

A few counts support this clonotype. The chain is built from TRBV20-1 and TRBJ1-2; 7 bases are a match to TRBD1. Germline CDR1 DFQATT, CDR2 SNEGSKA (reference sequence). The CDR3 consists of 13 residues. V shed 6 bases, J shed 0 bases, and the junction held 4 bases outside the gene matches. CDR3: CSAAGTANYGYTF. CDR3 DNA sequence: TGCAGTGCCGCAGGGACAGCTAACTATGGCTACACCTTC.